This T cell receptor beta chain was sequenced during a study of T cell repertoires in cytomegalovirus infection. About the study: Carrying CMV and the relevant HLA type showed in public TCR beta signatures.

In this sample, this clonotype turned up a few times. Its specificity is not known. Overall study results and limits: Cumulative public TCR beta family frequency identified carriers of CMV plus the relevant HLA.

V was clipped by 10 bases and J by 5 bases, with 20 bases between them. CDR3 length: 14 amino acids. MiXCR, run by TCRdb on the reads, gives a single entry per CDR3 protein. The top ten hold 10% of the sample, which has hundreds of thousands of distinct CDR3 sequences, over 9% seen once. Sequencing input: PBMCs. The chain couples TRBV12-3 or TRBV12-4 to TRBJ1-1; D is perhaps TRBD1 (6 bases). This sequence originates from a human donor in good health (CMV status not recorded). Some clones in this sample may be carry-over from other donors' samples. CDR3: CATWGGGRRTEAFF. The CDR3 DNA reads TGTGCCACTTGGGGGGGGGGCAGAAGGACTGAAGCTTTCTTT.